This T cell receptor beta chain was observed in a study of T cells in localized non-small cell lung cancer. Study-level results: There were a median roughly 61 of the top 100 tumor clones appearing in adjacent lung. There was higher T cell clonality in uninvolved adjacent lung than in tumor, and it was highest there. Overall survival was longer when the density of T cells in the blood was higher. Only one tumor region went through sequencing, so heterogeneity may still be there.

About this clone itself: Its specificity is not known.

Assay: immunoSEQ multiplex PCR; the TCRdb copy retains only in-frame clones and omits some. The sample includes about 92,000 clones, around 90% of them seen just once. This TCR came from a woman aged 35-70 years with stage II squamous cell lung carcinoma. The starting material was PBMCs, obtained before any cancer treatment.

CDR3 sequence: CASSWDLDDGYTF. The CDR3 coding sequence is TGTGCCAGCAGCTGGGACCTTGATGATGGCTACACCTTC. The chain joins TRBV5-6 to TRBJ1-2; a weak D match, TRBD1 (5 bases). This CDR3 spans 13 amino acids. The germline CDR1 and CDR2 sequences are SGHDT and YYEEEE. The V end lost 3 bases, the J end lost 6 bases, and 12 bases lay between the germline ends.